Below, 12 T cell receptor beta chains from the same sample are listed, as sequenced in a study of blood T cell repertoires in COVID-19. The table came from immunoSEQ multiplex PCR; TCRdb's copy has only in-frame clones and leaves some out. The table has under 250,000 clones, 70% to 90% seen once; the top ten hold about a tenth. Sample: PBMCs or T cells enriched from blood (not recorded which). The receptors stem from a young man who had recovered from COVID-19.

The CDR3 protein is CSVRDRSNYGYTF. The DNA of the CDR3 is TGCAGCGTCCGGGACAGATCTAACTATGGCTACACCTTC. V usage is TRBV29-1 and J usage is TRBJ1-2; TRBD1 aligns across 7 bases. The CDR3 has 13 amino acids. Losses at the gene ends were 6 bases for V and 0 bases for J; bases not matched to a gene: 4. Germline CDR1 is SQVTM and CDR2 is ANQGSEA.

The chain has TRBV6-4 and TRBJ1-5; tentatively, D is TRBD1 (6 bases). The CDR3 spans 20 residues. Trimming removed 3 bases at V and 5 bases at J, with 29 bases between. The germline gives CDR1 MRHNA, CDR2 SNTAGT. The CDR3 DNA reads TGTGCCAGCAGTGAGACCCTACACAGGGTTACCAGGAGGAAGGATCAGCCCCAGCATTTT. Translation: CASSETLHRVTRRKDQPQHF.

This clone was detected only a few times. The J gene is TRBJ1-2, the V gene TRBV9; D is unresolved. V was clipped by 2 bases and J by 3 bases, with 11 bases between them. The CDR3 runs 14 residues. Germline V gene lookup returns CDR1 SGDLS and CDR2 YYNGEE. The CDR3 bases are TGTGCCAGCAGCGTGGTGGTCGGGGACTATGGCTACACCTTC. Its translation: CASSVVVGDYGYTF.

This sequence joins TRBV30 and TRBJ1-2; 10 nucleotides align to TRBD1. CDR3 length: 14 amino acids. After removal of 1 base from V and 4 bases from J, the junction contained 3 bases not matched to a gene. The germline V gene has CDR1 GTSNPN and CDR2 SVGIG (reference sequence). CDR3 DNA: TGTGCCTGGAGTGGACAGGGGGCACTCTATGGCTACACCTTC. Translation: CAWSGQGALYGYTF.

V usage is TRBV4-1 and J usage is TRBJ2-5; no definite D call. V was shortened by 0 bases and J by 8 bases, with 10 bases between the two germline ends. This CDR3 comprises 13 residues. From germline, CDR1 is MGHRA and CDR2 YSYEKL. The DNA of the CDR3 is TGCGCCAGCAGCCAAGATCTGGCGGCTACCCAGTACTTC. It specifies CASSQDLAATQYF.

The genes are TRBV5-6 and TRBJ1-6; no definite D call. Germline CDR1 reads SGHDT; CDR2 reads YYEEEE. CDR3 length: 17 residues. V was shortened by 0 bases and J by 0 bases, with 10 bases between the two germline ends. CDR3 sequence reads: CASSLEPKSSYNSPLHF. The CDR3 region has the DNA TGTGCCAGCAGCTTGGAGCCGAAGAGCTCCTATAATTCACCCCTCCACTTT.

V is TRBV3-1 (or the pseudogene TRBV3-2) and J is TRBJ1-6; possible D gene TRBD1, 5 bases. The CDR3 spans 17 residues. Trimming left V 7 bases short and J 7 bases short, with 23 bases between. CDR1 and CDR2 from the germline V gene are LGHDT and YNNKEL (reference sequence). For the CDR3, the DNA is TGTGCCAGCACCCTTCTAATGGGGCAGGGAAGCAATTCACCCCTCCACTTT. Translation gives CASTLLMGQGSNSPLHF.

J is TRBJ1-3 and V is TRBV5-8; unclear D gene. This CDR3 comprises 12 residues. Trimming removed 4 bases from V and 1 base from J, with 3 bases in between. Looked up from germline, CDR1 is SGHTS and CDR2 is YDEGEE. The CDR3 sequence is CASSLSGNTIYF. CDR3 coding DNA: TGTGCCAGCAGCCTATCTGGAAACACCATATATTTT.

This clone has just a few counts. The chain carries TRBV4-1 and TRBJ2-2, with 9 positions matching TRBD2. V shed 0 bases, J shed 11 bases, and the junction held 10 bases outside the gene matches. The germline CDR1 and CDR2 sequences are MGHRA and YSYEKL. The CDR3 length is 16 residues. CDR3 bases: TGCGCCAGCAGCCAAGAAACGGCGGGAGGGCCGCGAGAGCTGTTTTTT. It encodes CASSQETAGGPRELFF.

This sequence joins TRBV6-5 and TRBJ2-7; perhaps TRBD2 as D (6 bases). Germline values: CDR1 MNHEY, CDR2 SVGAGI. This CDR3 comprises 12 residues. Trimming removed 6 bases at V and 2 bases at J, with 8 bases between. The CDR3 DNA reads TGTGCCAGCAGAGGAGGGGCCTACGAGCAGTACTTC. Translated, it gives CASRGGAYEQYF.

The chain carries TRBV6-5 and TRBJ1-4; TRBD1 is a possible D gene (6 bases). The V gene's germline CDR1 is MNHEY and CDR2 SVGAGI. The CDR3 runs to 13 residues. Trimming shortened V by 11 bases and J by 8 bases, and 18 bases separated the two germline ends. The CDR3 DNA follows: TGTGCCTCAAAATACAGGGTTCGGGAAAAACTGTTTTTT. As protein: CASKYRVREKLFF.

The V gene is TRBV6-6, the J gene TRBJ2-1; D gene ambiguous. The germline V gene encodes CDR1 MNHNY and CDR2 SVGAGI (reference sequence). V was cut by 2 bases and J by 13 bases, with 3 bases left in between. The CDR3 sequence is 9 residues long. The CDR3 DNA sequence: TGTGCCAGCAGTTACCCACAGTTCTTC. This codes for CASSYPQFF.